The 10 T cell receptor beta chains below were found in one sample sequenced in a study of blood T cell repertoires in COVID-19 (dated by TCRdb to the early 2020s). The method behind the library was the immunoSEQ multiplex PCR assay. TCRdb re-hosts the immuneACCESS table, in-frame sequences only. Its copies lack some clones; in the studies checked, an unresolved V gene accounts for under half of them, and the cause for the rest is not known. This sample gives roughly 79,000 clones in total; less than 90% of them show up just once. Together, the top ten hold roughly 4% of the sample. The sample consisted of peripheral blood. The receptors were sampled from a man in his fifties with acute or convalescent COVID-19.

The rearrangement links TRBV27 to TRBJ2-7; 8 bases are shared with TRBD2. Germline V gene lookup returns CDR1 MNHEY and CDR2 SMNVEV (reference sequence). The length of the CDR3 is 15 residues. Trimming removed 7 bases from V and 2 bases from J; junction bases left unmatched: 10. The CDR3: CASTDPTSGPYEQYF. CDR3 bases: TGTGCCAGCACCGATCCCACTAGCGGACCCTACGAGCAGTACTTC.

The chain has TRBV28 and TRBJ1-2; D might be TRBD1 (6 bases). The germline V gene encodes CDR1 MDHEN and CDR2 SYDVKM. CDR3 size: 13 residues. Trimming left V 9 bases short and J 1 base short, with 12 bases between. CDR3 DNA: TGTGCCAGAGAGGACAGCTTTAACTATGGCTACACCTTC. It is translated as CAREDSFNYGYTF.

This chain uses TRBV29-1 with TRBJ2-2, with D possibly being TRBD2 (5 bases). From germline, CDR1 is SQVTM and CDR2 ANQGSEA. The V end lost 4 bases, the J end lost 0 bases, and 9 bases lay between the germline ends. This CDR3 spans 14 amino acids. This CDR3 is CSVALLANTGELFF. DNA for the CDR3: TGCAGCGTTGCACTACTAGCGAACACCGGGGAGCTGTTTTTT.

This clone was counted once. The V gene is TRBV5-6, the J gene TRBJ2-4; 12 bases match TRBD2. The germline gives CDR1 SGHDT, CDR2 YYEEEE. CDR3 length: 15 residues. Trimming cost V 4 bases and J 6 bases; bases outside gene matches: 5. The DNA of the CDR3 is TGTGCCAGCAGCCGACTAGCGGGAGTCCCAAACATTCAGTACTTC. Translating it yields CASSRLAGVPNIQYF. Using reference TRBV5-6 and TRBJ2-4 for the parts outside the CDR3, the full variable domain is DAGVTQSPTHLIKTRGQQVTLRCSPKSGHDTVSWYQQALGQGPQFIFQYYEEEERQRGNFPDRFSGHQFPNYSSELNVNALLLGDSALYLCASSRLAGVPNIQYFGAGTRLSVL.

CDR3 nucleotides: TGCGCCAGCAGCCAAGGACTAGCGGGGGGCCCGAGCTCCTACGAGCAGTACTTC. Encoded protein: CASSQGLAGGPSSYEQYF. The genes are TRBV4-1 and TRBJ2-7; 13 nucleotides agree with TRBD2. Per germline, CDR1 MGHRA and CDR2 YSYEKL. The junction had 6 bases not matched to a gene; V was cut back by 1 base and J by 0 bases. The CDR3 is 18 residues long.

V gene TRBV15 combines with J gene TRBJ1-5; 8 positions agree with TRBD1. CDR3 length: 15 amino acids. The junction had 6 bases not matched to a gene; V was cut back by 2 bases and J by 6 bases. Germline CDR1 reads LNHNV; CDR2 reads YYDKDF (reference sequence). The CDR3 bases are TGTGCCACCAGCAGACAAAAACAGGGGGTTCAGCCCCAGCATTTT. Protein sequence: CATSRQKQGVQPQHF.

The chain links TRBV21-1 to TRBJ2-5; the listed D gene, TRBD1, was not tested against the DNA. TRBV21-1 is shown as a pseudogene. This CDR3 has 19 residues. The CDR3 DNA is TGTGCCAGCAGCAAACTCTCCCCTCCTTCTCGACAGAAACAAGAGACCCAGTACTTC. It specifies CASSKLSPPSRQKQETQYF.

The chain carries TRBV11-1 and TRBJ2-7; 7 bases line up with TRBD2. Germline-derived CDR1 and CDR2 are SGHAT and FQDESV (reference sequence). Trimming removed 1 base from V and 3 bases from J; junction bases left unmatched: 0. CDR3 length: 13 amino acids. CDR3 nucleotides: TGTGCCAGCAGCTTAGGCGGGGGCTACGAGCAGTACTTC. Its protein product is CASSLGGGYEQYF.

The chain employs TRBV5-1 and TRBJ2-2, with 7 bases that match TRBD1. V lost 1 base to trimming and J lost 3 bases; unmatched junction nucleotides: 24. This CDR3 is 22 amino acids long. Looked up from germline, CDR1 is SGHRS and CDR2 is YFSETQ. The CDR3 is CASSLRGRRYTLVTVDTGELFF. Written as DNA, the CDR3 is TGCGCCAGCAGCTTGAGGGGGCGCCGGTATACCCTAGTAACGGTGGACACCGGGGAGCTGTTTTTT.

The chain joins TRBV9 to TRBJ2-5; 8 bases are shared with TRBD2. Trimming cost V 4 bases and J 5 bases; bases outside gene matches: 7. The CDR3 has 14 residues. The germline CDR1 and CDR2 sequences are SGDLS and YYNGEE. The CDR3 reads CASSPRTSMETQYF. For the CDR3, the DNA is TGTGCCAGCAGCCCCCGGACTAGCATGGAGACCCAGTACTTC. Complete variable domain (other parts from reference TRBV9 and TRBJ2-5): DSGVTQTPKHLITATGQRVTLRCSPRSGDLSVYWYQQSLDQGLQFLIQYYNGEERAKGNILERFSAQQFPDLHSELNLSSLELGDSALYFCASSPRTSMETQYFGPGTRLLVL.